These 30 T cell receptor beta chains share one sample of origin, sequenced in a study of T cell responses to AZD1222 COVID-19 vaccine. Using immunoSEQ multiplex PCR, the repertoire was profiled, and TCRdb retains in-frame clones only, with some absent. The sample includes 120,000 or so clones, approximately 90% seen only once; the top ten take less than 4%. The sequences come from peripheral blood, collected 28 days after the second AZD1222 dose. These receptors originate from an adult who received the AZD1222 COVID-19 vaccine.

The CDR3 coding sequence is TGTGCCAGCAGCGGTAGCGGGGGGGTGAACGGGGAGCTGTTTTTT. It codes for CASSGSGGVNGELFF. The chain recombines TRBV9 with TRBJ2-2; 11 positions agree with TRBD2. Trimming removed 3 bases from V and 7 bases from J; junction bases left unmatched: 5. The germline V gene has CDR1 SGDLS and CDR2 YYNGEE. The CDR3 runs 15 residues.

The gene calls are TRBV14 and TRBJ2-6; perhaps TRBD1 as D (6 bases). Germline V gene data show CDR1 as SGHDN and CDR2 as FVKESK. V was clipped by 2 bases and J by 1 base, with 9 bases between them. The CDR3 has 16 amino acids. The CDR3 reads CASSQTGTSGANVLTF. CDR3 nucleotides: TGTGCCAGCAGCCAAACCGGGACATCTGGGGCCAACGTCCTGACTTTC.

V and J are TRBV29-1 and TRBJ1-2; TRBD1 is a possible D gene (6 bases). CDR1 is SQVTM and CDR2 is ANQGSEA in the germline V gene. With 3 bases removed from V and 5 bases from J, the gap between germline ends came to 13 bases. The CDR3 is 13 residues long. CDR3 amino acids: CSVERTATYGYTF. The DNA for the CDR3 is TGCAGCGTTGAGAGGACAGCTACATATGGCTACACCTTC.

The V gene is TRBV5-4, the J gene TRBJ1-2, with D possibly TRBD1 on 6 matching bases. Trimming cost V 3 bases and J 0 bases, with 9 bases left between them. The CDR3 is 14 amino acids. Germline-derived CDR1 and CDR2 are SGHNT and YYREEE (reference sequence). CDR3 sequence reads: CASSSTGTNYGYTF. In DNA, the CDR3 is TGTGCCAGCAGCTCCACAGGGACTAACTATGGCTACACCTTC.

The genes are TRBV10-3 and TRBJ2-5; the match to TRBD2 covers 9 bases. Trimming at V came to 3 bases and at J to 5 bases, leaving 4 bases not matched to a gene. Germline V CDR1 and CDR2: ENHRY, SYGVKD. The length of the CDR3 is 14 residues. This chain's CDR3 is CAISEWREGETQYF. CDR3 in DNA: TGTGCCATCAGTGAATGGCGGGAGGGGGAGACCCAGTACTTC.

With respect to this clone: Other nucleotide sequences in the sample specify the same CDR3. The V gene is TRBV9, the J gene TRBJ1-2, with D perhaps matching TRBD1 (5 bases). The CDR3 extends over 14 amino acids. Germline CDR1 is SGDLS and CDR2 is YYNGEE. V was pared by 0 bases and J by 7 bases, with 13 bases between. CDR3 bases: TGTGCCAGCAGCGTAGTAGAAGGGGCGGTTGGCTACACCTTC. It translates to CASSVVEGAVGYTF.

J is TRBJ1-1 and V is TRBV19; 9 positions match TRBD1. Germline V gene data show CDR1 as LNHDA and CDR2 as SQIVND (reference sequence). This CDR3 has 14 amino acids. V lost 6 bases to trimming and J lost 2 bases; unmatched junction nucleotides: 4. CDR3 protein: CASSGQGINTEAFF. The CDR3 region has the DNA TGTGCCAGTAGCGGACAGGGGATAAACACTGAAGCTTTCTTT. Based on the CDR3 plus reference TRBV19 and TRBJ1-1, the full variable domain is DGGITQSPKYLFRKEGQNVTLSCEQNLNHDAMYWYRQDPGQGLRLIYYSQIVNDFQKGDIAEGYSVSREKKESFPLTVTSAQKNPTAFYLCASSGQGINTEAFFGQGTRLTVV.

The chain recombines TRBV4-3 with TRBJ1-6, with 7 bases aligning to TRBD1. There are 19 residues in the CDR3. CDR1 LGHNA and CDR2 YSLEER come from the germline V gene. V shed 0 bases, J shed 0 bases, and the junction held 8 bases outside the gene matches. CDR3 nucleotides: TGCGCCAGCAGCCAAGAGCTGAACAGGGGTAGCTCCTATAATTCACCCCTCCACTTT. As protein: CASSQELNRGSSYNSPLHF.

This sequence joins TRBV5-1 and TRBJ2-1; D not certain. Trimming cost V 1 base and J 1 base, with 12 bases left between them. The CDR3 extends over 16 amino acids. From germline, CDR1 is SGHRS and CDR2 YFSETQ. Written as DNA, the CDR3 is TGCGCCAGCAGCTTGACCCGGATGACGTCCTACAATGAGCAGTTCTTC. Protein: CASSLTRMTSYNEQFF.

The chain links TRBV28 to TRBJ1-2; TRBD1 agrees at 7 bases. Germline CDR1 is MDHEN and CDR2 is SYDVKM. The CDR3 spans 13 residues. V dropped 7 bases and J dropped 5; count of bases not matched to a gene: 7. CDR3 region: CASKPRGQYGYTF. The DNA of the CDR3 is TGTGCCAGCAAGCCTAGGGGGCAATATGGCTACACCTTC.

The CDR3 reads CASSSGAGIGGYTF. CDR3 DNA: TGTGCCAGCAGCTCTGGGGCAGGAATCGGGGGCTACACCTTC. J is TRBJ1-2 and V is TRBV11-1, with D perhaps TRBD1 (5 bases). Trimming removed 4 bases from V and 8 bases from J, with 17 bases in between. The germline V gene encodes CDR1 SGHAT and CDR2 FQDESV (reference sequence). The CDR3 runs to 14 residues.

The chain employs TRBV5-1 and TRBJ1-1; 7 bases align to TRBD1. CDR1 and CDR2 from the germline V gene are SGHRS and YFSETQ. The V and J ends lost 0 bases and 5 bases, in that order; junction bases with no gene match: 7. The CDR3 runs 15 residues. CDR3 amino acids: CASSLDRGSWTEAFF. The DNA of the CDR3 is TGCGCCAGCAGCTTGGACAGGGGAAGTTGGACTGAAGCTTTCTTT.

This sequence joins TRBV9 and TRBJ2-6; TRBD1 aligns across 9 bases. This CDR3 has 17 residues. From germline, CDR1 is SGDLS and CDR2 YYNGEE. The ends lost 4 bases at V and 4 bases at J; junction bases unmatched: 9. The CDR3 reads CASSRANRGLGANVLTF. The DNA of the CDR3 is TGTGCCAGCAGCCGAGCCAACAGGGGGCTAGGGGCCAACGTCCTGACTTTC.

The V gene is TRBV7-3, the J gene TRBJ2-5; D might be TRBD2 (7 bases). The CDR3 is 15 amino acids. V lost 5 bases to trimming and J lost 2 bases, with 15 bases between them. Germline V gene sequence: CDR1 SGHTA, CDR2 FQGTGA. The CDR3 DNA sequence: TGTGCCAGCAGCAAGGGAGGGGGGCTTCAAGAGACCCAGTACTTC. Translating it yields CASSKGGGLQETQYF.

The V and J genes are TRBV28 and TRBJ1-2; 11 nucleotides align to TRBD1. Per germline, CDR1 MDHEN and CDR2 SYDVKM. Unmatched junction bases numbered 5, after V lost 0 bases and J lost 8 bases. The CDR3 extends over 15 amino acids. This chain's CDR3 is CASSLWVRTGGGYTF. The CDR3 DNA reads TGTGCCAGCAGTTTATGGGTCCGGACAGGGGGCGGCTACACCTTC.

The genes are TRBV5-1 and TRBJ2-3; 7 bases map to TRBD1. This CDR3 region has 14 residues. Looked up from germline, CDR1 is SGHRS and CDR2 is YFSETQ. The ends lost 3 bases at V and 4 bases at J; junction bases unmatched: 5. The DNA for the CDR3 is TGCGCCAGCAGCTCACTAGGACAGGCAGATACGCAGTATTTT. It codes for CASSSLGQADTQYF.

CDR3 sequence (DNA): TGTGCCAGCAGCTTGGTCGCAGGGGGCGGCGGGGAGCTGTTTTTT. Protein product: CASSLVAGGGGELFF. The chain employs TRBV5-5 and TRBJ2-2, with 8 bases fitting TRBD1. Germline-derived CDR1 and CDR2 are SGHKS and YYEKEE (reference sequence). Unmatched junction bases numbered 5, after V lost 0 bases and J lost 7 bases. This CDR3 spans 15 amino acids.

In DNA, the CDR3 is TGCAGTGCTAGTAAAGGGGAGGATATATTTCAAGAGACCCAGTACTTC. It translates to CSASKGEDIFQETQYF. This chain uses TRBV20-1 with TRBJ2-5; perhaps TRBD2 as D (6 bases). CDR1 and CDR2 (germline): DFQATT, SNEGSKA (reference sequence). The V end lost 3 bases, the J end lost 2 bases, and 19 bases lay between the germline ends. The CDR3 contains 16 residues.

The V and J genes are TRBV6-5 and TRBJ2-1; 7 nucleotides line up with TRBD2. CDR1 and CDR2 from the germline V gene are MNHEY and SVGAGI. The V segment lost 7 bases and the J segment 5 bases; nucleotides outside the gene matches: 11. The CDR3 totals 15 residues. CDR3 DNA: TGTGCCAGCATTGGGGGGGGAGGGCCCGACAATGAGCAGTTCTTC. Translation: CASIGGGGPDNEQFF.

This sequence joins TRBV20-1 and TRBJ2-7; D not resolved. The V gene lost 5 bases and the J gene lost 4 bases, with 9 bases spanning the gap. CDR1 and CDR2 (germline): DFQATT, SNEGSKA (reference sequence). The CDR3 sequence is 11 residues long. The CDR3 DNA sequence: TGCAGTGCTTTCCCTGAGTACGAGCAGTACTTC. Its translation: CSAFPEYEQYF.

J is TRBJ1-4 and V is TRBV30; 10 bases align to TRBD1. Germline assignment: CDR1 GTSNPN and CDR2 SVGIG (reference sequence). CDR3 length equals 16 residues. V gave up 0 bases and J gave up 4 bases; unmatched junction bases: 5. The CDR3: CAWSVETGGYNEKLFF. As DNA, the CDR3 is TGTGCCTGGAGTGTCGAGACAGGGGGCTATAATGAAAAACTGTTTTTT.

The J gene is TRBJ1-3, the V gene TRBV19; TRBD1 matches at 11 bases. CDR3 length equals 15 residues. Losses at the gene ends were 10 bases for V and 0 bases for J; bases not matched to a gene: 5. In germline, CDR1 is LNHDA, CDR2 SQIVND (reference sequence). CDR3: CAIGDRGNSGNTIYF. The CDR3 DNA follows: TGTGCCATTGGGGACAGGGGGAACTCTGGAAACACCATATATTTT. The complete variable domain, with remaining parts taken from reference TRBV19 and TRBJ1-3, reads DGGITQSPKYLFRKEGQNVTLSCEQNLNHDAMYWYRQDPGQGLRLIYYSQIVNDFQKGDIAEGYSVSREKKESFPLTVTSAQKNPTAFYLCAIGDRGNSGNTIYFGEGSWLTVV.

This clone was recorded only once. The V and J genes are TRBV28 and TRBJ1-2; D is ambiguous. The ends were cut back, 7 bases at V and 4 bases at J, with 10 bases in the middle. Germline-derived CDR1 and CDR2 are MDHEN and SYDVKM. CDR3 length: 12 residues. This CDR3 is CASTTGPYGYTF. CDR3 in DNA: TGTGCCAGCACGACGGGCCCCTATGGCTACACCTTC.

This clone has only a few counts. V gene TRBV6-4 combines with J gene TRBJ2-2; 9 nucleotides line up with TRBD2. The ends lost 0 bases at V and 3 bases at J; junction bases unmatched: 2. The CDR3 is 16 residues long. Per the germline V gene, CDR1 is MRHNA and CDR2 is SNTAGT. CDR3 sequence (DNA): TGTGCCAGCAGTGACTCTAGCGGGAGCCACACCGGGGAGCTGTTTTTT. Its translation: CASSDSSGSHTGELFF.

The V gene is TRBV7-9, the J gene TRBJ2-2; tentative D call: TRBD2 (6 bases). CDR3 length equals 13 residues. V lost 6 bases, J lost 5 bases, and 10 bases lay in between. CDR1 and CDR2 (germline): SEHNR, FQNEAQ (reference sequence). CDR3 loop: CASSPRGTGELFF. Here the CDR3 DNA reads TGTGCCAGCAGTCCTCGGGGGACCGGGGAGCTGTTTTTT. The complete variable domain, with remaining parts taken from reference TRBV7-9 and TRBJ2-2, reads DTGVSQNPRHKITKRGQNVTFRCDPISEHNRLYWYRQTLGQGPEFLTYFQNEAQLEKSRLLSDRFSAERPKGSFSTLEIQRTEQGDSAMYLCASSPRGTGELFFGEGSRLTVL.

This sequence joins TRBV24-1 and TRBJ2-1, with D possibly matching TRBD1 (6 bases). CDR1 and CDR2 from the germline V gene are KGHDR and SFDVKD. This CDR3 comprises 13 residues. Trimming shortened V by 4 bases and J by 3 bases, and 6 bases separated the two germline ends. CDR3 bases: TGTGCCACCAGTGACAGGGGCTACAATGAGCAGTTCTTC. Amino acid sequence: CATSDRGYNEQFF.

This clone occurred once. In nucleotides, the CDR3 is TGTGCCACCAGCAGAGATCTGGCGGTGATCGTAGCCCAGCATTTT. Protein: CATSRDLAVIVAQHF. The rearrangement joins TRBV15 to TRBJ1-5, with D uncertain. Trimming took 0 bases from V and 11 from J, leaving 17 bases between them. The CDR3 runs to 15 residues. Germline V gene data show CDR1 as LNHNV and CDR2 as YYDKDF (reference sequence).

The chain recombines TRBV7-3 with TRBJ2-3, with 10 bases that match TRBD2. After removal of 5 bases from V and 5 bases from J, the junction contained 13 bases not matched to a gene. CDR3 length equals 17 residues. Per germline, CDR1 SGHTA and CDR2 FQGTGA. CDR3 DNA sequence: TGTGCCAGCAGCCTCAGGGCTAGCGGGGGCGCCCGAGATACGCAGTATTTT. Translating it yields CASSLRASGGARDTQYF.

This chain links TRBV4-1 with TRBJ2-5; the D is unclear. This CDR3 comprises 15 residues. V lost 1 base and J lost 4, with 13 bases in between. Looked up from germline, CDR1 is MGHRA and CDR2 is YSYEKL. The CDR3 sequence: CASSQGFNSLETQYF. CDR3 in DNA: TGCGCCAGCAGCCAAGGGTTTAATAGTTTAGAGACCCAGTACTTC.

The chain combines TRBV9 with TRBJ1-1, with D maybe TRBD1 (5 bases). Germline loops: CDR1 SGDLS, CDR2 YYNGEE. The CDR3 has 15 amino acids. Between the trimmed V and J ends, which lost 4 bases and 7 bases, there was a span of 20 bases. The CDR3 spells CASSPGRAPTNEAFF. The CDR3 DNA follows: TGTGCCAGCAGCCCGGGACGGGCTCCCACAAATGAAGCTTTCTTT.